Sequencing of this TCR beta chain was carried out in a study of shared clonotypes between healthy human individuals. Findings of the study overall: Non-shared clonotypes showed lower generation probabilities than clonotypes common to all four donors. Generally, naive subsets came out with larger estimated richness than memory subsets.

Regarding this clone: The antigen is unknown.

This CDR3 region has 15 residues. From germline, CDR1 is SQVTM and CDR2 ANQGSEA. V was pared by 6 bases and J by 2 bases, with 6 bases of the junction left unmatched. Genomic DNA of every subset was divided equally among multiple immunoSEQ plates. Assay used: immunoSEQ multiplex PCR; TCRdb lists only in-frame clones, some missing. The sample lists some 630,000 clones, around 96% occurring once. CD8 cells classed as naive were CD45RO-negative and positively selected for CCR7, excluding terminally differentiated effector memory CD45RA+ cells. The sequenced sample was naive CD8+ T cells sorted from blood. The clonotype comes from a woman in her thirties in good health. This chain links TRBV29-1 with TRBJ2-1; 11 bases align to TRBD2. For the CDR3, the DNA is TGCAGCGTAGCCGGGACTAGCGGAGCCTACAATGAGCAGTTCTTC. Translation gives CSVAGTSGAYNEQFF.